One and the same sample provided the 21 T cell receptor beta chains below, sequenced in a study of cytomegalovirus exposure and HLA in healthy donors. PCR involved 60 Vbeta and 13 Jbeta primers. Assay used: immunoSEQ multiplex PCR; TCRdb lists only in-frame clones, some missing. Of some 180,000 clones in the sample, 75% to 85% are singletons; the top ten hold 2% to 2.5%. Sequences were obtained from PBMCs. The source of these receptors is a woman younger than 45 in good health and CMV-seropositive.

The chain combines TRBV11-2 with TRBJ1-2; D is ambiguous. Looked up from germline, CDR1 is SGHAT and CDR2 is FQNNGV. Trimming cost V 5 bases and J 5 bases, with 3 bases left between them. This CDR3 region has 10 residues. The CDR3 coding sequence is TGTGCCAGCAGCCTGTATGGCTACACCTTC. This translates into CASSLYGYTF.

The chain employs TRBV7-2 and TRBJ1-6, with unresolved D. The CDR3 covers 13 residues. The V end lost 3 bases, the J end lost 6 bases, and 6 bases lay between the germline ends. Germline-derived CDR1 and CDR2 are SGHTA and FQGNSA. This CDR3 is CASSFRGNSPLHF. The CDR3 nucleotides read TGTGCCAGCAGCTTTCGAGGTAATTCACCCCTCCACTTT.

CDR3 region: CASSVRGGDTGELFF. DNA of the CDR3: TGTGCCAGCAGCGTACGGGGGGGCGACACCGGGGAGCTGTTTTTT. The J gene is TRBJ2-2, the V gene TRBV9, with 8 nucleotides matching TRBD2. This CDR3 region has 15 residues. The germline V gene encodes CDR1 SGDLS and CDR2 YYNGEE. V was pared by 1 base and J by 3 bases, with 2 bases of the junction left unmatched.

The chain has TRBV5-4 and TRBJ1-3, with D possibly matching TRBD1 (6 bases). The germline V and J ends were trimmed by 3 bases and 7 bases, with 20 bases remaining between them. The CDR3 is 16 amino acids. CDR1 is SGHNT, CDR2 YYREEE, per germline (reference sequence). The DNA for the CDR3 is TGTGCCAGCAGCTCCCCTGGTCAGGGGAGATTGAACACCATATATTTT. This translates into CASSSPGQGRLNTIYF.

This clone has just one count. CDR3 region: CASSPPEGASEAFF. The CDR3 region has the DNA TGTGCCAGCAGTCCCCCCGAGGGGGCGTCTGAAGCTTTCTTT. The chain combines TRBV28 with TRBJ1-1, with TRBD1 matching 7 bases. Germline loops: CDR1 MDHEN, CDR2 SYDVKM. The CDR3 totals 14 residues. J was trimmed by 6 bases and V by 5 bases; bases with no gene match: 9.

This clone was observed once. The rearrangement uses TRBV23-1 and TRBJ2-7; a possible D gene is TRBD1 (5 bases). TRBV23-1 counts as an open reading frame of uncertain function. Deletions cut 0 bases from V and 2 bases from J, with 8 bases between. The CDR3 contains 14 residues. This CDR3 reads CASSQSQGPYEQYF. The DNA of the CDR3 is TGCGCCAGCAGTCAATCTCAGGGCCCCTACGAGCAGTACTTC.

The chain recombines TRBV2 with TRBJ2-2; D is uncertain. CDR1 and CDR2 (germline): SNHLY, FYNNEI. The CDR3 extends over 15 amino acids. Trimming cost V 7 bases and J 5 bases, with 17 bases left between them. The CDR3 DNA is TGTGCCAGCACCCCAACGCCGATTAGTACCGGGGAGCTGTTTTTT. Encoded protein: CASTPTPISTGELFF.

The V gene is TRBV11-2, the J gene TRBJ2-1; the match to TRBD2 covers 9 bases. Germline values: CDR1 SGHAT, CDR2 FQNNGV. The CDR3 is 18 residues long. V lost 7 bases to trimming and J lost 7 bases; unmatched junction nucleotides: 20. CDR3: CASTNLPLVPSGVNEQFF. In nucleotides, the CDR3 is TGTGCCAGCACAAACTTACCCCTAGTCCCTAGCGGGGTAAATGAGCAGTTCTTC.

The CDR3 DNA is TGTGCCAGCAGCCAAGGTACAGGGTCTAGGCAGGAGACCCAGTACTTC. This encodes CASSQGTGSRQETQYF. The chain links TRBV11-2 to TRBJ2-5; D is possibly TRBD1 (6 bases). Germline CDR1 SGHAT, CDR2 FQNNGV. The CDR3 is 16 residues long. Between the trimmed V and J ends, which lost 5 bases and 5 bases, there was a span of 21 bases.

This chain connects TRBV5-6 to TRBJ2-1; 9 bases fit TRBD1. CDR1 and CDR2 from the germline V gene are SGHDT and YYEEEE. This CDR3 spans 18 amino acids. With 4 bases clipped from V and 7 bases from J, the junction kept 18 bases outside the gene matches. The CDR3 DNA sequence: TGTGCCAGCAGCCTTACCGTACTACAGGGGGCTTTAGAGAATGAGCAGTTCTTC. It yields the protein CASSLTVLQGALENEQFF.

This CDR3 is CASSLEAPRQGDLDEQFF. The CDR3 DNA sequence: TGTGCCAGCAGCTTAGAGGCTCCGCGGCAGGGTGACCTCGATGAGCAGTTCTTC. The chain couples TRBV7-2 to TRBJ2-1, with D possibly TRBD1 on 5 matching bases. The germline V and J ends were trimmed by 1 base and 8 bases, with 24 bases remaining between them. This CDR3 region has 18 residues. Germline V CDR1 and CDR2: SGHTA, FQGNSA.

CDR3 sequence (DNA): TGTGCCAGCAGCTCCCGGGACACAGATTCACCCCTCCACTTT. This encodes CASSSRDTDSPLHF. The rearrangement joins TRBV11-2 to TRBJ1-6, with D perhaps TRBD1 (6 bases). CDR3 length: 14 amino acids. Per the germline V gene, CDR1 is SGHAT and CDR2 is FQNNGV. V was cut by 4 bases and J by 8 bases, with 12 bases left in between.

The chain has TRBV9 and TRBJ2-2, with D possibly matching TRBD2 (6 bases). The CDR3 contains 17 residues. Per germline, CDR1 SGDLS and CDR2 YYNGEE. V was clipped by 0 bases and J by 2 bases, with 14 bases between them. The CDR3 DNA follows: TGTGCCAGCAGCGTAGCTGCCGCGGGGCGAAACACCGGGGAGCTGTTTTTT. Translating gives CASSVAAAGRNTGELFF.

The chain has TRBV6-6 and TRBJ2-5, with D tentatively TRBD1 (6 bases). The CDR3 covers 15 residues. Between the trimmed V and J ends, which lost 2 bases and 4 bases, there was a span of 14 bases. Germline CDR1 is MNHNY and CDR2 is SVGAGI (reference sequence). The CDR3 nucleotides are TGTGCCAGCAGTTACGGCAGGGGACCGGCAGAGACCCAGTACTTC. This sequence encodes CASSYGRGPAETQYF.

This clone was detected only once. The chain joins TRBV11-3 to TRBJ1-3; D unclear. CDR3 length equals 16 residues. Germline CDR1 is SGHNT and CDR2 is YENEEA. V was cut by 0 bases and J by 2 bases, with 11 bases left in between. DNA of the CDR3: TGTGCCAGCAGCTTAGATGCGGGATTCCCTGGAAACACCATATATTTT. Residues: CASSLDAGFPGNTIYF.

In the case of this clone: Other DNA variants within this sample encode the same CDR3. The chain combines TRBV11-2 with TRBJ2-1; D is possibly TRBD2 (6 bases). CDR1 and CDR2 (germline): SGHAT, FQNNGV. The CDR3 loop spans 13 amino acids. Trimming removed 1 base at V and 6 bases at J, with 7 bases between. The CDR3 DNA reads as TGTGCCAGCAGCTTAGGGAGGGGCAATGAGCAGTTCTTC. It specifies CASSLGRGNEQFF.

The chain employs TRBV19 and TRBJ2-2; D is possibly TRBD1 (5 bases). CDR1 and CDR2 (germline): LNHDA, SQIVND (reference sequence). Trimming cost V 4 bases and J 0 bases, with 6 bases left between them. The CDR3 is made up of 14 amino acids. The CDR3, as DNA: TGTGCCAGTAGTAGCAGGGCGAACACCGGGGAGCTGTTTTTT. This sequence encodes CASSSRANTGELFF.

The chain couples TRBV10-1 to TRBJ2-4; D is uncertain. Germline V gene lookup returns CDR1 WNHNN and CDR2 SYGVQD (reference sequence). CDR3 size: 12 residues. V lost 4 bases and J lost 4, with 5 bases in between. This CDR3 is CASSAGKNIQYF. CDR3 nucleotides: TGCGCCAGCAGTGCGGGTAAAAACATTCAGTACTTC.

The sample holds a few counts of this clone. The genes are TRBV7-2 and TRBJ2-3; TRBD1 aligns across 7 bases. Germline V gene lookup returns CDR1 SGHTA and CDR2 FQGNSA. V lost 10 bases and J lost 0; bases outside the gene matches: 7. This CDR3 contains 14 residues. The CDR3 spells CAIRGGTSTDTQYF. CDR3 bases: TGTGCCATCCGAGGGGGCACTAGCACAGATACGCAGTATTTT.

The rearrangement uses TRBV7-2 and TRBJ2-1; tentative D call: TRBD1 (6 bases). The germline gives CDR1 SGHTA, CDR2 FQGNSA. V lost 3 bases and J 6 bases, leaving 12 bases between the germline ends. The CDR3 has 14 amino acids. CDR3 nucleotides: TGTGCCAGCAGCTTTTCATTCAGGGGCAATGAGCAGTTCTTC. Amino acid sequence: CASSFSFRGNEQFF.

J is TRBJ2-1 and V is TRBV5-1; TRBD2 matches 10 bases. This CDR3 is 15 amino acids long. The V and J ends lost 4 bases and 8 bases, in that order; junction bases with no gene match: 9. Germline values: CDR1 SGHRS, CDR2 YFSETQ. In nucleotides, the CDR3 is TGCGCCAGCAGCCTAATGAGCGGGGGGGCGTATGAGCAGTTCTTC. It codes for CASSLMSGGAYEQFF.